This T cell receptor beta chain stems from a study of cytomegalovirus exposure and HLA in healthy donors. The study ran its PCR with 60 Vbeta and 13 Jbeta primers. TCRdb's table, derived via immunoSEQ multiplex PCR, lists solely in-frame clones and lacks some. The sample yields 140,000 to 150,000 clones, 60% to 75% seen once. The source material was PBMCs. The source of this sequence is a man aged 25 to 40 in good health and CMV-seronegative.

The CDR3 loop is CASSLGARTGGSYEQYF. CDR3 coding DNA: TGTGCCAGCAGCTTAGGAGCCCGGACAGGCGGGTCCTACGAGCAGTACTTC. The chain is built from TRBV7-9 and TRBJ2-7; 7 positions agree with TRBD1. The CDR3 has 17 residues. CDR1 and CDR2 (germline): SEHNR, FQNEAQ (reference sequence). V lost 1 base to trimming and J lost 1 base; unmatched junction nucleotides: 10.